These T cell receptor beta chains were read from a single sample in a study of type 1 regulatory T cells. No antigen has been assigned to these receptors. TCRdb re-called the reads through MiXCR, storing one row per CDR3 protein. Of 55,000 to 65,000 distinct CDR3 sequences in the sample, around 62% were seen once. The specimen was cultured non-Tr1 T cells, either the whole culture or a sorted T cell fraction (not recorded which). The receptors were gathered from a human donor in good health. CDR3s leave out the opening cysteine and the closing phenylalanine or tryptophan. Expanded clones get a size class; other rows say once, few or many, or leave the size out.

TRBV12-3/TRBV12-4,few,ASRGGPSGNTIY
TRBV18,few,ASSHPTGYQETQY
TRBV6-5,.,ASRDSQREQY
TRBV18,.,ASLAGGGDEQY
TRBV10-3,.,AISEVAGGIGNTIY
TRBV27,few,ASRDQGYEQY
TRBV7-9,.,ASSFGGADSSYEQY
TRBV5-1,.,ASALDRQGIDHEQF
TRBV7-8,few,ASSFNNEQF
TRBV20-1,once,SARDFRDTYEQY
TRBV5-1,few,ASSPSGQGAVGELF
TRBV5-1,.,ASSNGQNYGYT
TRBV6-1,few,ASSEAPPGLAGGSSYNEQF
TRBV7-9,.,ASSLEVNQPQH
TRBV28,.,ASSAQGYRAYEQY
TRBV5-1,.,ASSLTWGGGVNEQY
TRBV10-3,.,AISDSGGTREQY
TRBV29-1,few,SVPSLETQY
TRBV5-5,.,ASSQGPTEKLF
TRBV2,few,ASSAGEGTEAF
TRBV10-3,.,AISEFSGTGVLKGIYNEQF
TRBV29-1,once,SVGTGNTGELF
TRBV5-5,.,ASSLRDEQF
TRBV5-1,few,ASSFGQGAAGELF
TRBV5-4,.,ASSFATATYNEQF
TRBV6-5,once,ASSSVDREENIQY
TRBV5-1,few,ASSHLTSGSNTGELF
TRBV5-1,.,ASSLLRGVGEAF
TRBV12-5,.,ASGLPRLDGDEQF